The 28 T cell receptor beta chains below were found in one sample sequenced in a study of blood T cell repertoires in COVID-19. The data were produced by immunoSEQ multiplex PCR, yet TCRdb's version contains in-frame clones alone and is incomplete. The sample yields over 150,000 clones, approximately 91% seen once. Sequenced: peripheral blood. The receptor set was obtained from a man younger than 30 with acute or convalescent COVID-19.

The chain couples TRBV30 to TRBJ1-5; weak D call: TRBD1 (6 bases). The CDR3 extends over 15 amino acids. V lost 0 bases, J lost 5 bases, and 14 bases lay in between. Germline CDR1 and CDR2: GTSNPN and SVGIG (reference sequence). CDR3 protein: CAWSVRGRGDQPQHF. The CDR3 DNA sequence: TGTGCCTGGAGTGTACGAGGCAGGGGAGATCAGCCCCAGCATTTT.

The chain employs TRBV30 and TRBJ1-2; 7 bases are shared with TRBD1. Germline CDR1 is GTSNPN and CDR2 is SVGIG (reference sequence). This CDR3 region has 14 residues. J gave up 4 bases and V 1 base, and 6 bases lay outside the gene matches. The CDR3 region has the DNA TGTGCCTGGAGTGCTAGCAGGGGGTTCTATGGCTACACCTTC. Encoded protein: CAWSASRGFYGYTF.

The gene calls are TRBV7-9 and TRBJ1-4; no clear D gene. The V end was cut by 2 bases, the J end by 8 bases, with 24 bases between. The CDR3 is 18 amino acids. Germline CDR1 and CDR2: SEHNR and FQNEAQ (reference sequence). The DNA of the CDR3 is TGTGCCAGCAGCTTAAGAGGCGTTGTGGATGTTGTAGGAGAAAAACTGTTTTTT. The encoded protein is CASSLRGVVDVVGEKLFF.

V is TRBV20-1 and J is TRBJ2-7; D may be TRBD1 (6 bases). V lost 3 bases and J 2 bases, leaving 14 bases between the germline ends. CDR1 and CDR2 (germline): DFQATT, SNEGSKA (reference sequence). The CDR3 has 14 amino acids. CDR3 in amino acids: CSASPRGITYEQYF. The DNA of the CDR3 is TGCAGTGCTAGTCCAAGGGGGATAACCTACGAGCAGTACTTC.

The chain combines TRBV27 with TRBJ2-3; 12 bases are shared with TRBD1. The junction had 6 bases not matched to a gene; V was cut back by 5 bases and J by 3 bases. CDR3 length equals 16 residues. The germline V gene encodes CDR1 MNHEY and CDR2 SMNVEV (reference sequence). The CDR3 DNA is TGTGCCAGCAGTGGGACAGGGGGCGGCACGACAGATACGCAGTATTTT. As protein: CASSGTGGGTTDTQYF.

V and J are TRBV5-1 and TRBJ1-2, with TRBD1 matching over 8 bases. This CDR3 is built from 14 residues. Per germline, CDR1 SGHRS and CDR2 YFSETQ. J was trimmed by 0 bases and V by 4 bases; bases with no gene match: 2. The CDR3 spells CASSQDRANYGYTF. CDR3 bases: TGCGCCAGCAGCCAGGACAGGGCTAACTATGGCTACACCTTC.

The chain combines TRBV30 with TRBJ2-1, with D possibly TRBD2 on 6 matching bases. This CDR3 is built from 14 residues. The V gene lost 0 bases and the J gene lost 3 bases, with 9 bases spanning the gap. Germline V gene sequence: CDR1 GTSNPN, CDR2 SVGIG (reference sequence). The CDR3 loop is CAWSVGGVYNEQFF. CDR3 nucleotide sequence: TGTGCCTGGAGTGTGGGCGGGGTCTACAATGAGCAGTTCTTC.

The chain couples TRBV7-9 to TRBJ2-3, with 9 bases aligning to TRBD2. After removal of 6 bases from V and 3 bases from J, the junction contained 7 bases not matched to a gene. This CDR3 has 15 residues. CDR1 is SEHNR, CDR2 FQNEAQ, per germline (reference sequence). CDR3 sequence reads: CASRSLAGETDTQYF. CDR3 sequence (DNA): TGTGCCAGCAGGAGTTTAGCGGGAGAGACAGATACGCAGTATTTT.

V and J are TRBV25-1 and TRBJ1-5; D is possibly TRBD1 (5 bases). The germline V gene encodes CDR1 MGHDK and CDR2 SYGVNS. Trimming pared 3 bases from V and 6 bases from J, leaving 9 bases between. The CDR3 has 13 residues. This chain's CDR3 is CASSDREGQPQHF. As DNA, the CDR3 is TGTGCCAGCAGTGACAGGGAGGGTCAGCCCCAGCATTTT.

The chain couples TRBV9 to TRBJ1-2, with D maybe TRBD1 (5 bases). Trimming removed 3 bases from V and 8 bases from J, with 17 bases in between. There are 14 residues in the CDR3. CDR1 and CDR2 from the germline V gene are SGDLS and YYNGEE. CDR3 DNA: TGTGCCAGCAGCGCCTCCACGGGGGGTAAGGGCTACACCTTC. Its protein product is CASSASTGGKGYTF.

This rearrangement joins TRBV12-3 or TRBV12-4 to TRBJ2-1; the D gene is possibly TRBD2 (5 bases). The V end was cut by 3 bases, the J end by 3 bases, with 6 bases between. The CDR3 length is 13 residues. CDR3 sequence (DNA): TGTGCCAGCAGTTTCGGGGTCTACAATGAGCAGTTCTTC. The encoded protein is CASSFGVYNEQFF.

The chain couples TRBV30 to TRBJ1-5; 7 nucleotides align to TRBD1. Per germline, CDR1 GTSNPN and CDR2 SVGIG (reference sequence). The CDR3 totals 17 residues. Trimming at V came to 1 base and at J to 4 bases, leaving 13 bases not matched to a gene. The CDR3 protein is CAWSAGTDTFSNQPQHF. CDR3 DNA: TGTGCCTGGAGTGCCGGGACAGATACGTTTTCGAATCAGCCCCAGCATTTT. Together with reference TRBV30 and TRBJ1-5, the CDR3 gives the full variable domain: SQTIHQWPATLVQPVGSPLSLECTVEGTSNPNLYWYRQAAGRGLQLLFYSVGIGQISSEVPQNLSASRPQDRQFILSSKKLLLSDSGFYLCAWSAGTDTFSNQPQHFGDGTRLSIL.

V and J are TRBV4-1 and TRBJ2-1; 8 bases are a match to TRBD1. The CDR3 extends over 15 amino acids. The germline V gene has CDR1 MGHRA and CDR2 YSYEKL. Unmatched junction bases numbered 3, after V lost 3 bases and J lost 2 bases. The CDR3 protein is CASSHWTGPYNEQFF. The CDR3 DNA is TGCGCCAGCAGCCATTGGACAGGGCCCTACAATGAGCAGTTCTTC.

V usage is TRBV6-5 and J usage is TRBJ1-1; D unresolved. V was cut by 4 bases and J by 1 base, with 4 bases left in between. Per germline, CDR1 MNHEY and CDR2 SVGAGI. The CDR3 sequence is 12 residues long. CDR3 region: CASSSGNTEAFF. In DNA, the CDR3 is TGTGCCAGCAGTTCGGGGAACACTGAAGCTTTCTTT.

The rearrangement uses TRBV24-1 and TRBJ2-2, with 8 bases fitting TRBD1. Germline V gene data show CDR1 as KGHDR and CDR2 as SFDVKD. The CDR3 is 17 residues long. With V trimmed by 3 bases and J by 0 bases, 5 bases remained unmatched. The CDR3 protein is CATSDLGTGPNTGELFF. The CDR3 DNA reads TGTGCCACCAGTGATCTGGGGACAGGACCGAACACCGGGGAGCTGTTTTTT.

The V and J genes are TRBV28 and TRBJ1-1; 8 bases agree with TRBD1. This CDR3 has 15 residues. CDR1 and CDR2 from the germline V gene are MDHEN and SYDVKM. J gave up 2 bases and V 6 bases, and 8 bases lay outside the gene matches. The CDR3, as DNA: TGTGCCAGCAGCGTAACGGGACAGGCTAACACTGAAGCTTTCTTT. Amino acid sequence: CASSVTGQANTEAFF.

CDR3 sequence (DNA): TGTGCCAGCAGCTTGTTGGTCCCCAGGGACTATGGCTACACCTTC. Protein product: CASSLLVPRDYGYTF. The V gene is TRBV5-6, the J gene TRBJ1-2; D is possibly TRBD1 (5 bases). Trimming took off 1 base at V and 3 bases at J, with 13 bases between the two ends. The CDR3 is 15 amino acids. Germline V lookup: CDR1 SGHDT, CDR2 YYEEEE.

The genes are TRBV19 and TRBJ1-4, with a possible D match to TRBD1 (5 bases). V lost 3 bases and J lost 7, with 12 bases in between. The CDR3 is made up of 14 amino acids. The V gene's germline CDR1 is LNHDA and CDR2 SQIVND (reference sequence). Here the CDR3 reads CASSMSGRGEKLFF. The CDR3 bases are TGTGCCAGTAGTATGTCAGGGCGGGGTGAAAAACTGTTTTTT.

The chain is built from TRBV6-5 and TRBJ2-5, with TRBD1 identical over 8 bases. J gave up 4 bases and V 8 bases, and 6 bases lay outside the gene matches. Germline lookup yields CDR1 MNHEY and CDR2 SVGAGI. The CDR3 totals 13 residues. The CDR3 DNA follows: TGTGCCAGCCGGACAGGGTCGGGAGAGACCCAGTACTTC. This translates into CASRTGSGETQYF.

This chain connects TRBV6-5 to TRBJ1-5; no clear D. In germline, CDR1 is MNHEY, CDR2 SVGAGI. The CDR3 runs to 15 residues. The V and J ends lost 3 bases and 4 bases respectively, with 13 bases between them. The CDR3 DNA reads as TGTGCCAGCAGTTATAGAAGAGGGAAAAATCAGCCCCAGCATTTT. Translation gives CASSYRRGKNQPQHF.

The chain has TRBV10-1 and TRBJ2-2; 8 bases match TRBD2. The germline V gene encodes CDR1 WNHNN and CDR2 SYGVQD (reference sequence). This CDR3 spans 14 amino acids. V shed 3 bases, J shed 4 bases, and the junction held 1 base outside the gene matches. The CDR3 region is CASSDGGATGELFF. The CDR3 DNA is TGCGCCAGCAGTGACGGGGGGGCCACCGGGGAGCTGTTTTTT.

This clone was picked up one time. V and J are TRBV6-5 and TRBJ2-7; TRBD2 agrees at 7 bases. Germline loops: CDR1 MNHEY, CDR2 SVGAGI. The V and J ends lost 0 bases and 3 bases, in that order; junction bases with no gene match: 5. The CDR3 extends over 15 amino acids. CDR3 nucleotide sequence: TGTGCCAGCAGTTACTCGAACGGGGGGTACTACGAGCAGTACTTC. Its translation: CASSYSNGGYYEQYF.

The CDR3 reads CASSPGGVGQFF. The CDR3 nucleotides read TGCGCCAGCAGCCCTGGAGGGGTAGGGCAGTTCTTC. The chain links TRBV5-1 to TRBJ2-1; TRBD2 is a possible D gene (6 bases). CDR3 length equals 12 residues. Germline CDR1 and CDR2: SGHRS and YFSETQ. Trimming took off 4 bases at V and 12 bases at J, with 14 bases between the two ends.

The CDR3 is CATSDSAGTEAFF. CDR3 sequence (DNA): TGTGCCACCAGTGACTCCGCAGGCACTGAAGCTTTCTTT. The rearrangement uses TRBV24-1 and TRBJ1-1; D uncertain. Per germline, CDR1 KGHDR and CDR2 SFDVKD. Trimming took off 4 bases at V and 4 bases at J, with 9 bases between the two ends. The CDR3 loop spans 13 amino acids.

This clone has only one observation. The rearrangement uses TRBV6-5 and TRBJ2-5, with D perhaps matching TRBD2 (5 bases). Trimming stripped 2 bases from V and 5 bases from J, with 12 bases between. The V gene's germline CDR1 is MNHEY and CDR2 SVGAGI. CDR3 size: 14 residues. The CDR3 DNA sequence: TGTGCCAGCAGTTACGAGTCAGGCGGGGAGACCCAGTACTTC. This sequence encodes CASSYESGGETQYF.

CDR3 sequence: CASSDLRGGTEAFF. The CDR3 nucleotides read TGTGCCAGCAGCGATTTGAGGGGGGGCACTGAAGCTTTCTTT. The chain recombines TRBV7-9 with TRBJ1-1, with D tentatively TRBD1 (6 bases). V lost 5 bases and J 4 bases, leaving 14 bases between the germline ends. In germline, CDR1 is SEHNR, CDR2 FQNEAQ (reference sequence). The CDR3 sequence is 14 residues long.

The chain couples TRBV7-9 to TRBJ1-1; 8 positions agree with TRBD1. CDR1 is SEHNR, CDR2 FQNEAQ, per germline (reference sequence). V dropped 0 bases and J dropped 3; count of bases not matched to a gene: 9. There are 17 residues in the CDR3. The CDR3, as DNA: TGTGCCAGCAGCTTAGCGGGCAGGGGGCGGTTGGACACTGAAGCTTTCTTT. This gives the protein CASSLAGRGRLDTEAFF.

The chain uses TRBV5-1 and TRBJ1-2; D possibly corresponds to TRBD1 (5 bases). The germline V and J ends were trimmed by 4 bases and 6 bases, with 16 bases remaining between them. The CDR3 spans 14 residues. Per the germline V gene, CDR1 is SGHRS and CDR2 is YFSETQ. CDR3 in DNA: TGCGCCAGCAGCGGGGGACTTCAGGGCCATGGCTACACCTTC. Translated, it gives CASSGGLQGHGYTF.